This is a list of T cell receptor beta chains from one sample in a study of identical twins. MiXCR, run by TCRdb on the 5' RACE reads, gives a single entry per CDR3 protein. Found here are about 660,000 distinct CDR3 sequences, 8.6% of them singletons; the top ten hold 0.75% to 1%. This sample was also put to use in a study of yellow fever vaccine responses in identical twins.

What was sequenced was PBMCs. These receptors were taken from a woman aged 18-29 years in good health. CDR3s leave out the opening cysteine and the closing phenylalanine or tryptophan. Size values are once, few and many counts, or a class for expanded clones, and some rows have none.

size,V,CDR3
.,TRBV4-1,ASSQEDRTQETQY
once,TRBV12-3/TRBV12-4,TFSFGLAGGGGAKNIQY
many,TRBV14,ASSQRRTSGSMGGETQY
.,TRBV12-3/TRBV12-4,ASSLLAGQGNEQY
few,TRBV19,ASSRWDSYNEQF
few,TRBV25-1,ASSRRRGGTGANVLT
.,TRBV12-3/TRBV12-4,ASSFDLADTGELF
few,TRBV7-8,ASSPPGGAGYT
.,TRBV7-2,ASSLYLGHGELF
.,TRBV11-1,ASSSPNPTGGSTDTQY
many,TRBV4-2,ASSQEGGRATGELF
few,TRBV29-1,SVRNPGLAGEQF
.,TRBV7-9,ASSSQGVEDIQY
many,TRBV5-1,ASSTAGGSYNEQF
few,TRBV20-1,SAPLGASGRVYEQF
few,TRBV30,ASRGSLTGELF
.,TRBV28,ASRIHLGAAYEQY
few,TRBV15,ATSIPSAPQY
many,TRBV6-5,ASSYQNSPLH
few,TRBV5-1,ASSLDPLGGGGYT
.,TRBV2,ASSQFIQETQY
.,TRBV12-3/TRBV12-4,ASTIGADTQY
.,TRBV20-1,SARAGAGTYEQY
.,TRBV7-9,ASRSGTENYGYT
.,TRBV7-9,ASSLGGTGGRSPLH
many,TRBV20-1,SASPAAGDQETQY
few,TRBV24-1,ATSDIRLAGGYNEQF
few,TRBV5-1,ASSLEASGSDEQF
.,TRBV20-1,SASLAGARETQY
many,TRBV12-3/TRBV12-4,ASSRTSGAYTGELF
.,TRBV20-1,SAPLQFGATGELF
many,TRBV10-2,ASNLLAGPTDTQY
.,TRBV28,ASSSNSFRPPLWAYEQY
few,TRBV29-1,SAQAREQF
few,TRBV20-1,SAFHRGPGTEAF
.,TRBV15,ATSRVSGGSYEQY
few,TRBV7-8,ASSLAASGNTIY
many,TRBV20-1,SASNGGGSGNEQF
many,TRBV13,ASSLPGTGAHEQY
.,TRBV7-9,ASSSTWSGGKLF
many,TRBV10-3,AINPGSSYNEQF
.,TRBV27,ASSLTGGKAGYT
.,TRBV6-2/TRBV6-3,ASSYSTLAGEQY
few,TRBV20-1,SAARDSRHEQF
few,TRBV6-1,ASRDTGGAGYGYT
.,TRBV28,ASRQLRGGARETQY
few,TRBV2,ASYPGTDTGELF
few,TRBV6-2/TRBV6-3,ASSYAGGGTGEAF
few,TRBV12-3/TRBV12-4,ACSLRDRGQYLAKNIQY
few,TRBV5-6,ASSLQQGAIAYNEQF